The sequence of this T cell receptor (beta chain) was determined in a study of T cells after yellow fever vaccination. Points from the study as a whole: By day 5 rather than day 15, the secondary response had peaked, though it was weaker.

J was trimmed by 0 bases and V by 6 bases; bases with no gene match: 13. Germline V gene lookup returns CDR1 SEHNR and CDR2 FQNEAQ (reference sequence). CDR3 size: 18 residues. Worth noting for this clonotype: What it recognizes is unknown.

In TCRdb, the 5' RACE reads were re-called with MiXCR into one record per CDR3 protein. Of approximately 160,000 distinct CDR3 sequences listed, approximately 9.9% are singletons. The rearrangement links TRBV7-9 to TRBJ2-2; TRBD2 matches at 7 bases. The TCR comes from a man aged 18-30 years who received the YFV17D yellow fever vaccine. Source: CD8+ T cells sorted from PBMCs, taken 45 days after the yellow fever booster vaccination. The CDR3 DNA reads TGTGCCAGCAGATCCCCGGCGGGGGACCCGGCGAACACCGGGGAGCTGTTTTTT. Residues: CASRSPAGDPANTGELFF.